This T cell receptor beta chain derives from a study of shared clonotypes between healthy human individuals. The overall study: Contributing individuals were a couple of females and three males aged 18 to 49. Study results and caveats: Estimated richness values were generally larger in naive subsets than in memory subsets.

About this clone: Its specificity is not known. The same CDR3 also results from other DNA sequences found in this sample.

Between the trimmed V and J ends, which lost 3 bases and 0 bases, there was a span of 9 bases. Germline loops: CDR1 LNHDA, CDR2 SQIVND (reference sequence). The CDR3 contains 15 residues. The repertoire was sequenced with immunoSEQ multiplex PCR; TCRdb's copy has only in-frame clones and lacks some. The repertoire includes roughly 1,800,000 clones, about 95% of them detected once, and 1.2% sits in the top ten. CD8 cells regarded as naive lacked CD45RO, were positively chosen for CCR7, and omitted terminally differentiated effector memory CD45RA+ cells. Study donors comprised healthy, HIV-negative adults devoid of recent acute infection or vaccination.

The chain combines TRBV19 with TRBJ2-1; TRBD1 or TRBD2 may be the D gene (5 bases each). The source is a man in his late teens or twenties in good health. Material: naive CD8+ T cells sorted from blood. The CDR3 loop is CASSIGGGSYNEQFF. CDR3 nucleotide sequence: TGTGCCAGTAGTATTGGTGGGGGCTCCTACAATGAGCAGTTCTTC.